This TCR beta chain was documented in a study of cytomegalovirus exposure and HLA in healthy donors (dated by TCRdb to 2016 to 2017). General notes on the study: An earlier analysis of 587 of the donors reported 250 to 300 Gb of sequence data and roughly 100 million unique TCR beta sequences from some 180 million T cells. An early release covering about 600 HLA-typed donors comprised approximately 300 gigabases of sequencing data and 65 million to 100 million unique TCR sequences. Of the roughly 400 genotyped donors, over 80% were placed in the genetic ancestry cluster associated with self-reported Caucasian donors. The aim of the study was to test whether cataloging public T cell receptors could identify signatures of past pathogen exposure. Using immunosequencing, the study profiled T cell repertoires from some 670 subjects and related those repertoires to cytomegalovirus serostatus. Besides the first cohort of roughly 660 subjects, a separate validation cohort made up of 120 different subjects was used. To predict cytomegalovirus infection status, the study brought together high-throughput TCR immunosequencing, statistical association of individual TCRs with disease status, and machine learning. A later analysis re-analyzed previously published TCR beta repertoires from 650 to 800 donors and added high-resolution HLA genotyping to study TCR occurrence patterns. The later analysis used no new phenotypic data to find candidate immune exposures, relying instead on TCR beta sequences and their occurrence across donors. In an earlier analysis of 587 of the donors, high-throughput TCR beta sequencing was used to judge whether each TCR beta V gene segment behaved as functional or pseudogenic. Donor age, sex, ethnicity and CMV serostatus were compiled alongside the repertoire data. Genome-wide SNP genotypes for about three fifths of the roughly 700 donors were used in a later genetic analysis, which treated that subset as a discovery cohort. Every repertoire in the discovery cohort had been generated on one and the same sequencing platform. Both class I and class II loci were covered by HLA typing, at four-digit resolution. The number of donors typed differed by locus, with 629-630 for A, B, C, DRB1 and DQB1, around 500 for DQA1, over 600 for DPA1, and 400 to 490 for DPB1. Roughly five DR-DQ haplotypes were handled as single units for association and clustering because linkage in the cohort was strong. Among roughly 400 genotyped donors of the cohort, an average of roughly 230,000 unique TCR beta nucleotide sequences was sequenced per donor, of which 15% to 20% were non-productive. Here is what the overall study found, with its caveats: An earlier analysis of some 590 of the donors showed that most TCR beta V segments appeared in productive rearrangements either about 87% or about 30% of the time, which broadly matched IMGT annotations. When HLA alleles, especially DR and DQ, strongly co-occurred, attributing TCR associations to individual alleles was difficult. Correlated functional status among segregating V segments might reflect linkage disequilibrium, but an unknown experimental factor could not be ruled out. For the cohort, immune exposure information was limited to CMV serostatus. A later genetic analysis associated a missense DCLRE1C variant with V-gene and J-gene trimming of TCR beta chains, and an independent cohort replicated the association. Sequencing depth was assumed to be roughly uniform across donors in the presence/absence analyses, though that assumption may not hold. According to a later analysis, most CMV-associated TCR beta chains appeared to be HLA-restricted, and the HLA associations seemed to be driven largely by CMV exposure. The study listed approximately 150 TCR beta chains as associated with cytomegalovirus. Several of the top co-occurrence clusters appeared to be linked to parvovirus B19, influenza, CMV and Epstein-Barr virus, according to a later analysis. A further reported finding was that TCR beta sequences accurately predicted the HLA-A and HLA-B alleles for most subjects in the first cohort. In a later analysis, HLA-associated TCR beta chains showed more clonal expansion and lower generation probabilities than non-associated chains that were equally common. The classifier was reported to diagnose cytomegalovirus status with high specificity and sensitivity in both the original and validation cohorts. Because counts were too low, 15 to 20 rarely observed V segments, including chromosome 9 orphons, were excluded from the earlier analysis of a few hundred of the donors. While some public TCRs were present in many individuals, most TCR sequences turned up only very rarely across donors. According to a later analysis, TCR association rates differed among HLA loci, with DRB1 alleles showing the most associated TCRs and HLA-C alleles showing the fewest. In vitro tests confirmed that a few of the cytomegalovirus-associated TCR beta chains recognize cytomegalovirus antigens. HLA typing was unavailable for some donors at each locus, so association tests used only the typed subset. A later analysis associated 15,000 to 20,000 TCR beta sequences with specific HLA alleles at a false discovery rate of 0.05. Some IMGT-functional V segments, including TRBV6-2 and TRBV6-3, could not be distinguished by the 87-base-pair reads and were therefore excluded. The authors suggested that the approach could potentially be generalized to other disease states and immunological phenotypes. Only TCR beta chains were sequenced in this cohort, and the absence of alpha or paired-chain data limited detectable features. A cluster of highly shared sequence variants was judged likely to be a technical artifact of the sequencing pipeline. A later genetic analysis reported fewer N-insertions in productive TCRs among donors in an Asian-associated ancestry cluster than the roughly 620-donor mean.

The cohort was made up of under 800 healthy bone marrow donors. At the time of sampling, all cohort members were nominally healthy, though unrecorded immune exposures were likely present. The donor tested CMV seropositive and was one of the 289 seropositive cohort members. Every donor gave a peripheral blood sample, and the peripheral blood mononuclear cells from that sample were used for TCR beta sequencing. The Qiagen DNeasy Blood Extraction Kit was used to extract genomic DNA from the blood cell samples. The CDR3 runs 12 residues from the cysteine to the phenylalanine. The sequence is cut down to CDR3 DNA, 36 bases in frame from base 1. The CDR1 and CDR2 encoded by the germline V gene are SGHVS and FNYEAQ. This clone has only one observation. The target of this receptor is not known. One junction end disagrees with the germline gene, perhaps due to a read error. Libraries were made using the immunoSEQ multiplex PCR assay. For the multiplex PCR, a mixture combining 60 forward primers for TCR Vbeta segments and 13 reverse primers for TCR Jbeta segments was used. The CDR3 region of rearranged TCR beta genes was amplified from genomic DNA with a multiplex PCR assay. The amplified TCR beta libraries were sequenced on the Illumina HiSeq System as 87-base-pair reads. The paper's processing steps were these. Across the 700 or so repertoires, a later analysis counted tens of millions of unique TCR beta chains, approximately 10 million of which were shared by at least two donors. To remove PCR and sequencing errors, raw reads were error-corrected and collapsed into unique sequences using a nearest-neighbor algorithm that merged closely related sequences. CDR3 sequences were aligned to IMGT reference sequences to assign V, D and J gene segments. For a sequence to be retained, at least a six-nucleotide match to both a V gene segment and a J gene segment was required. A rearrangement was called productive if the CDR3 had no stop codons and remained in frame with V and J, and every other rearrangement was called non-productive. CDR3 was defined according to IMGT convention as the region running from the second conserved V-encoded cysteine to the conserved J-encoded phenylalanine. The earlier analysis of 500 to 600 of the donors excluded sequences that lacked an unambiguous match to a single V gene segment. In an earlier analysis of approximately 590 of the donors, a V segment was called functional when productive rearrangements were above 56.7%, and segregating when the standard deviation between donors exceeded 5%. A statistical classification framework was built for diagnosing cytomegalovirus status from the catalog of TCR beta chain sequences. In a later analysis, TCR nucleotide sequences were compared against IMGT/GENE-DB human TR gene sequences so that V and J genes could be assigned. The TCRdist pipeline was used in a later analysis to assign CDR3 sequences and most-parsimonious VDJ recombination scenarios. A later analysis defined each TCR beta chain by its CDR3 amino acid sequence plus V-gene family, and excluded reads lacking a unique V-gene family. As a way to deal with suspected cross-contamination and a sequencing artifact, a later analysis dropped 640 or so nucleotide sequences that were highly shared and had low generation probability. For each public chain, a later analysis derived a clonal expansion index from normalized ranks of inferred template counts within each repertoire. In a later analysis, generation probabilities were computed with a VDJ recombination model fitted to out-of-frame rearrangements, and the resulting probabilities were checked against IGoR. In a later analysis, TCR-TCR, TCR-HLA and TCR-CMV co-occurrence was scored with hypergeometric tests, and a repertoire-size bias correction was applied to TCR pairs. In a later analysis, false discovery rates were estimated by permuting HLA or CMV assignments 20 times. In a later analysis, co-occurring TCRs were grouped with DBSCAN, and TCRdist sequence similarity was added when clustering was performed within HLA-allele-positive subsets. Repertoires with fewer than 30,000 or more than 120,000 public chains, plus five repertoires with anomalous nucleotide sharing, were excluded from co-occurrence clustering. The immuneACCESS repertoire file appears here via TCRdb, limited to in-frame rearrangements. These files lack a portion of the clones; in checked studies, under half of the deficit traces to unresolved V genes, and the cause of the others is not known. V and J calls and clone size are copied from that table; D and trimming were computed from the DNA. A total of fewer than 200,000 clones appear in this sample, approximately 79% of them only once. The top ten clonotypes cover 7.1% of the sample.

This sequence originates from a man in his forties or fifties in good health and CMV-seropositive. The source material was PBMCs. Recombination connected TRBV7-6 to TRBJ2-7; 7 central bases correspond to TRBD2. The CDR3 protein: CASSLAGGEQCF. The nucleotides read TGTGCCAGCAGCTTAGCTGGGGGGGAGCAGTGCTTC.